This TCR beta chain derives from a study of blood T cell repertoires in COVID-19. Overall study context: Acute and convalescent COVID-19 specimens originated in the United States, Italy and Spain.

The data were produced by immunoSEQ multiplex PCR, yet TCRdb's version contains in-frame clones alone and is incomplete. The profile shows about 190,000 clones, about 90% of them singletons. The sample was peripheral blood. The receptor's source is a man aged 45-60 years with acute or convalescent COVID-19.

The CDR3 sequence: CASSRTGELFF. The CDR3 DNA is TGTGCCAGCAGCCGGACCGGGGAGCTGTTTTTT. This chain connects TRBV5-4 to TRBJ2-2; the D is unclear. This CDR3 is built from 11 residues. Germline CDR1 SGHNT, CDR2 YYREEE (reference sequence). The V gene lost 4 bases and the J gene lost 5 bases, with 3 bases spanning the gap.